Listed below are T cell receptor beta chains from one sample, sequenced in a study of T cell responses to AZD1222 COVID-19 vaccine. Sequencing was performed with immunoSEQ multiplex PCR; in TCRdb, only in-frame clones are kept and a portion is missing. The sample consists of over 150,000 clones, 88% of them appearing once. The source was peripheral blood, collected on day 0 of AZD1222 vaccination. These TCRs come from an adult in good health. Each CDR3 is given with its conserved first and last residue. A D gene is named only where the DNA matches it firmly. Size tells how often a clone was seen (once, few, many) or the class of an expanded clone, and some rows leave it out.

j_call v_call d_call clone_size cdr3_nt cdr3_aa
TRBJ1-6 TRBV7-2 - - TGTGCCAGCAGCTTAGCAGCGACGAATAATTCACCCCTCCACTTT CASSLAATNNSPLHF
TRBJ2-7 TRBV5-6 TRBD1 - TGTGCCAGCAACCTCGACAGGGTGGGCTACGAGCAGTACTTC CASNLDRVGYEQYF
TRBJ1-1 TRBV12-5 TRBD1 - TGTGCTAGTGGTTTGGAAATGGGACAGGGTGCTTTCTTT CASGLEMGQGAFF
TRBJ2-7 TRBV6-5 - - TGTGCCAGCAGTTACGCATCTGGACGGATCTACGAGCAGTACTTC CASSYASGRIYEQYF
TRBJ1-4 TRBV21-1 - - TGTGCCAGCAGCAAAACGCAGGGTAGTGAAAAACTGTTTTTT CASSKTQGSEKLFF
TRBJ1-2 TRBV2 - few TGTGCCAGCAGCCAGACGGGGGGGTCAGGCGGCTACACCTTC CASSQTGGSGGYTF
TRBJ1-1 TRBV7-2 - - TGTGCCAGCAGCAAAGAGACACGGAACACTGAAGCTTTCTTT CASSKETRNTEAFF
TRBJ1-2 TRBV11-2 - few TGTGCCAGCAGCTCATCGGGGTCCTATGGCTACACCTTC CASSSSGSYGYTF
TRBJ1-6 TRBV6-2/TRBV6-3 - once TGTGCCAGCAGTTACCAGAGTAAAGGGGCACCCCTCCACTTT CASSYQSKGAPLHF
TRBJ2-7 TRBV7-2 TRBD1 - TGTGCCAGCAGCTCCGGGACAGGGGTGTGGGAGCAGTACTTC CASSSGTGVWEQYF
TRBJ2-7 TRBV21-1 - - TGTGCCAGCAGCACCGGACTAGCGCCATACTTCCCCTCCTACGAGCAGTACTTC CASSTGLAPYFPSYEQYF
TRBJ1-5 TRBV18 - - TGTGCCAGCTCCCAAGGGACGGGTCTCATCCAGCCCCAGCATTTT CASSQGTGLIQPQHF
TRBJ2-3 TRBV7-9 - once TGTGCCAGCAGCTTAGGGGCTCGCACAGATACGCAGTATTTT CASSLGARTDTQYF
TRBJ2-7 TRBV11-2 - - TGTGCCAGCAGCTTAGCCCCTCGAGGGGAGTACTTC CASSLAPRGEYF
TRBJ1-2 TRBV4-3 TRBD1 medium-sized TGCGCCAGCAGCCAAGGGCAGGGGGCTTATGGCTACACCTTC CASSQGQGAYGYTF
TRBJ1-5 TRBV12-3/TRBV12-4 - - TGTGCCAGCAGTTGGGATAATCAGCCCCAGCATTTT CASSWDNQPQHF
TRBJ2-2 TRBV5-5 TRBD1 once TGTGCCAGCAGCTGGGACAGGGGGGAGCTGTTTTTT CASSWDRGELFF
TRBJ1-1 TRBV6-6 - once TGTGCCAGCAGAAACGCGGGAGGGAACACTGAAGCTTTCTTT CASRNAGGNTEAFF
TRBJ1-1 TRBV5-4 TRBD1 - TGTGCCAGCAGCTTGGGACAGGGGGCGGCCACTGAAGCTTTCTTT CASSLGQGAATEAFF
TRBJ2-5 TRBV4-3 TRBD1 - TGCGCCAGCAGCCAAGATAATCGGAGGACAGGTGGCGAGACCCAGTACTTC CASSQDNRRTGGETQYF
TRBJ2-7 TRBV28 TRBD1 - TGTGCCAGCAGTGGGGACAGCTCCTACGAGCAGTACTTC CASSGDSSYEQYF
TRBJ2-5 TRBV28 TRBD2 - TGTGCCAGCAGGACCCTTAGCGGGGGGGTGGAGACCCAGTACTTC CASRTLSGGVETQYF
TRBJ1-4 TRBV27 - - TGTGCCAGCAGTTTAAAACAGGGTTATAATGAAAAACTGTTTTTT CASSLKQGYNEKLFF
TRBJ2-1 TRBV4-3 - - TGCGCCAGCAGCCAAGGGGACTTCAGAAACAATGAGCAGTTCTTC CASSQGDFRNNEQFF
TRBJ2-1 TRBV7-8 TRBD1 - TGTGCCAGCAGCTTCATCCCGGGACAGGGGGAAGGCTACAATGAGCAGTTCTTC CASSFIPGQGEGYNEQFF
TRBJ1-2 TRBV21-1 - - TGTGCCAGCAGCAAGCCCAACCGTTCTATGGATGGCTACACCTTC CASSKPNRSMDGYTF
TRBJ1-5 TRBV28 - - TGTGCCAGCCGCGGACCTATCAATCAGCCCCAGCATTTT CASRGPINQPQHF
TRBJ2-2 TRBV5-1 - - TGCGCCAGCAGCTTGGACAGTTACGGGGAGCTGTTTTTT CASSLDSYGELFF
TRBJ2-5 TRBV27 - - TGTGCCAACGGGGCTTGGGGAGAGACCCAGTACTTC CANGAWGETQYF
TRBJ1-1 TRBV5-1 - - TGCGCCAGCAGCTTACCCGGCGATGAAGCTTTCTTT CASSLPGDEAFF
TRBJ2-2 TRBV10-3 - - TGTGCCATCAGTGGAGCGGCGAACACCGGGGAGCTGTTTTTT CAISGAANTGELFF
TRBJ2-2 TRBV3-1/TRBV3-2 TRBD2 - TGTGCCAGCAGCCAGCGGGGGATCGGGGAGCTGTTTTTT CASSQRGIGELFF
TRBJ2-7 TRBV6-5 TRBD1 - TGTGCCAGCGGCCGCGGACAGGGTTCCTACGAGCAGTACTTC CASGRGQGSYEQYF
TRBJ2-2 TRBV11-2 - once TGTGCCAGCAACCCTACGGGGTCGAACACCGGGGAGCTGTTTTTT CASNPTGSNTGELFF
TRBJ1-3 TRBV18 - - TGTGCCAGCTCACCGAGGCAGGACCCTGGAAACACCATATATTTT CASSPRQDPGNTIYF
TRBJ1-4 TRBV10-3 TRBD1 - TGTGCCATCAGTGAGTCGGGGGGACAGCCTGAAAAACTGTTTTTT CAISESGGQPEKLFF
TRBJ2-3 TRBV28 - - TGTGCCAGCAGTTCCAGGACTGCCTTGGGCACAGATACGCAGTATTTT CASSSRTALGTDTQYF